The 7 T cell receptor beta chains presented below share a single source sample, sequenced in a study of T-cell memory formation after mild COVID-19. One entry per CDR3 protein results from TCRdb running MiXCR on the 5' RACE reads. Of under 450,000 distinct CDR3 sequences in the sample, about 22% were seen once. The specimen was PBMCs or a T cell subset sorted from them (not recorded which). The origin of the receptors is an adult woman who had mild COVID-19 (a few samples of this study predate the infection). Cell type and time point are not known.

This chain uses TRBV11-1 with TRBJ2-7; perhaps TRBD1 as D (5 bases). From germline, CDR1 is SGHAT and CDR2 FQDESV (reference sequence). V was trimmed by 5 bases and J by 4 bases, leaving 21 bases between them. The CDR3 is made up of 16 amino acids. The CDR3 DNA reads TGTGCCAGCAGCGATGGATACAGGATCGGTCGGTACGAGCAGTACTTC. Its protein product is CASSDGYRIGRYEQYF.

This chain links TRBV20-1 with TRBJ1-5; TRBD1 might be the D (5 bases). V lost 6 bases, J lost 6 bases, and 21 bases lay in between. This CDR3 is 15 amino acids long. Germline V gene data show CDR1 as DFQATT and CDR2 as SNEGSKA (reference sequence). In DNA form, the CDR3 reads TGCAGTGCGGGACCTGGGACCCGAGTGGCTCAGCCCCAGCATTTT. This codes for CSAGPGTRVAQPQHF.

The V gene is TRBV6-2 or TRBV6-3, the J gene TRBJ1-1; D perhaps matches TRBD1 (5 bases). V lost 6 bases and J lost 3, with 14 bases in between. The CDR3 is 14 amino acids. Germline lookup yields CDR1 MNHEY and CDR2 SVGEGT. The CDR3 protein is CASRLDRMHTEAFF. The CDR3 DNA reads TGTGCCAGCAGACTCGACAGAATGCACACTGAAGCTTTCTTT.

The chain joins TRBV6-5 to TRBJ1-2; 8 bases fit TRBD1. J gave up 4 bases and V 6 bases, and 7 bases lay outside the gene matches. The germline gives CDR1 MNHEY, CDR2 SVGAGI. The CDR3 sequence is 14 residues long. The CDR3 here is CASRQTTGGYGYTF. The CDR3 nucleotides are TGTGCCAGCAGGCAAACCACAGGGGGCTATGGCTACACCTTC.

The chain combines TRBV11-2 with TRBJ2-1, with 12 bases identical to TRBD2. Germline CDR1 is SGHAT and CDR2 is FQNNGV. The CDR3 is 16 amino acids. Trimming took 3 bases from V and 6 from J; bases not matched to a gene: 6. In DNA form, the CDR3 reads TGTGCCAGCAGCTTGGAACTAGCGGGGGGCGTCAATGAGCAGTTCTTC. It encodes CASSLELAGGVNEQFF.

This chain joins TRBV29-1 and TRBJ2-1, with D maybe TRBD1 (5 bases). The CDR3 extends over 17 amino acids. Germline assignment: CDR1 SQVTM and CDR2 ANQGSEA. V lost 6 bases, J lost 3 bases, and 24 bases lay in between. Written as DNA, the CDR3 is TGCAGCGTCACCCTAAGGGGCGTAGGGGCTAGCTACAATGAGCAGTTCTTC. It codes for CSVTLRGVGASYNEQFF.

This clonotype was seen just once. The chain uses TRBV4-2 and TRBJ2-7; 12 bases line up with TRBD2. Per germline, CDR1 LGHNA and CDR2 YNFKEQ. V lost 3 bases, J lost 2 bases, and 2 bases stayed unmatched. The CDR3 sequence is 15 residues long. CDR3 nucleotides: TGTGCCAGCAGCCAGACTAGCGGGAGTGCCTACGAGCAGTACTTC. Protein sequence: CASSQTSGSAYEQYF.